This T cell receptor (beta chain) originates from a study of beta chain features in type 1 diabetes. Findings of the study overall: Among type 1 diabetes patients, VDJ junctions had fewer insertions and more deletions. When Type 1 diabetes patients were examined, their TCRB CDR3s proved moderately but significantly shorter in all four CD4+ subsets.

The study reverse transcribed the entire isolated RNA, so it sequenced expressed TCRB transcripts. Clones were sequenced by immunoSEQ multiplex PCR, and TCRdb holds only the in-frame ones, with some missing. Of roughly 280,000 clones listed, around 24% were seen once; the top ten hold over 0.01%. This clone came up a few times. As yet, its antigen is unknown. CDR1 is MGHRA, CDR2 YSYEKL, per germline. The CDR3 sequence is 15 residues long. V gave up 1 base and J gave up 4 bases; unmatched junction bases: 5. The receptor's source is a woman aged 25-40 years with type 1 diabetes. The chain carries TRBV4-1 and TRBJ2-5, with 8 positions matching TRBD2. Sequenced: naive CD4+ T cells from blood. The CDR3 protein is CASSQVPTSVETQYF. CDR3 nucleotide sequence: TGCGCCAGCAGCCAAGTGCCGACTAGCGTAGAGACCCAGTACTTC.